Presented here are 11 T cell receptor beta chains from one specimen sequenced in a study of cytotoxic CD8 clonotypes in ibrutinib-treated CLL. TCRdb keeps only in-frame clones here, not all; method: immunoSEQ multiplex PCR. In the table there are around 310,000 clones, approximately 80% of which are singletons. The source was PBMCs, collected before ibrutinib treatment. The origin of the receptors is a human donor with chronic lymphocytic leukemia.

The rearrangement uses TRBV27 and TRBJ2-7; D gene unclear. CDR1 MNHEY and CDR2 SMNVEV come from the germline V gene (reference sequence). Trimming pared 0 bases from V and 3 bases from J, leaving 15 bases between. This CDR3 contains 16 residues. As DNA, the CDR3 is TGTGCCAGCAGTTTATCGTGTTTGGGAATCAGCTACGAGCAGTACTTC. Translation gives CASSLSCLGISYEQYF.

This clone is a singleton in its sample. The CDR3 sequence is CASNTRGYEQYF. As DNA, the CDR3 is TGTGCCAGCAATACCCGGGGATACGAGCAGTACTTC. The rearrangement links TRBV28 to TRBJ2-7, with D perhaps matching TRBD2 (5 bases). The CDR3 has 12 residues. Germline lookup yields CDR1 MDHEN and CDR2 SYDVKM. V dropped 7 bases and J dropped 4 bases, with 11 bases sitting between them.

The chain couples TRBV11-3 to TRBJ2-1; 8 bases map to TRBD2. From germline, CDR1 is SGHNT and CDR2 YENEEA. After removal of 1 base from V and 3 bases from J, the junction contained 5 bases not matched to a gene. CDR3 size: 16 residues. The CDR3 here is CASSLGGLASYNEQFF. In DNA form, the CDR3 reads TGTGCCAGCAGCTTAGGAGGACTAGCTAGCTACAATGAGCAGTTCTTC.

The chain has TRBV15 and TRBJ2-5; D uncertain. This CDR3 contains 12 residues. Germline V gives CDR1 LNHNV, CDR2 YYDKDF (reference sequence). The V end lost 5 bases, the J end lost 2 bases, and 6 bases lay between the germline ends. The CDR3 is CATSHRQETQYF. The CDR3 bases are TGTGCCACCAGCCATAGACAAGAGACCCAGTACTTC. Using reference TRBV15 and TRBJ2-5 for the parts outside the CDR3, the full variable domain is DAMVIQNPRYQVTQFGKPVTLSCSQTLNHNVMYWYQQKSSQAPKLLFHYYDKDFNNEADTPDNFQSRRPNTSFCFLDIRSPGLGDTAMYLCATSHRQETQYFGPGTRLLVL.

V and J are TRBV15 and TRBJ2-3, with a weak D call TRBD2 (5 bases). Germline CDR1 LNHNV, CDR2 YYDKDF (reference sequence). Trimming removed 1 base from V and 3 bases from J, with 14 bases in between. The CDR3 has 16 amino acids. The CDR3 region is CATSRGRGIMTDTQYF. CDR3 nucleotide sequence: TGTGCCACCAGCAGAGGCCGGGGTATAATGACAGATACGCAGTATTTT.

This clone was picked up one time. The chain carries TRBV5-1 and TRBJ1-4; D is uncertain. Looked up from germline, CDR1 is SGHRS and CDR2 is YFSETQ. The CDR3 contains 16 residues. Trimming shortened V by 4 bases and J by 0 bases, and 13 bases separated the two germline ends. CDR3 residues: CASSLRTTATNEKLFF. CDR3 DNA sequence: TGCGCCAGCAGCCTCCGGACCACAGCAACTAATGAAAAACTGTTTTTT.

The rearrangement joins TRBV2 to TRBJ2-1; D perhaps matches TRBD1 (6 bases). The germline V and J ends were trimmed by 6 bases and 7 bases, with 10 bases remaining between them. Germline CDR1 and CDR2: SNHLY and FYNNEI. CDR3 length equals 12 residues. CDR3 sequence: CASSRRGNEQFF. The CDR3 region has the DNA TGTGCCAGCAGCCGAAGGGGGAATGAGCAGTTCTTC.

The chain combines TRBV29-1 with TRBJ1-4, with D tentatively TRBD1 (5 bases). CDR3 size: 13 residues. Trimming removed 6 bases from V and 6 bases from J, with 14 bases in between. Germline CDR1 reads SQVTM; CDR2 reads ANQGSEA. The CDR3 spells CSVHGTPDEKLFF. In DNA, the CDR3 is TGCAGCGTCCACGGGACCCCTGATGAAAAACTGTTTTTT.

V is TRBV18 and J is TRBJ1-2; D perhaps matches TRBD1 (6 bases). Germline assignment: CDR1 KGHSH and CDR2 LQKENI. Trimming shortened V by 4 bases and J by 6 bases, and 18 bases separated the two germline ends. The CDR3 covers 15 residues. The CDR3, as DNA: TGTGCCAGCTCACTAAACAGGGATCAGAGGGATGGCTACACCTTC. As protein: CASSLNRDQRDGYTF.

The chain joins TRBV6-1 to TRBJ1-2; TRBD1 is a possible D gene (5 bases). The CDR3 totals 14 residues. V shed 0 bases and J shed 7 bases, with 12 bases lying between them. Germline V CDR1 and CDR2: MNHNS, SASEGT. CDR3 sequence (DNA): TGTGCCAGCAGTGAAGCGGGGGACGTGTTTGGCTACACCTTC. Its protein is CASSEAGDVFGYTF.

The chain employs TRBV30 and TRBJ2-7; D perhaps matches TRBD2 (5 bases). This CDR3 contains 17 residues. Germline assignment: CDR1 GTSNPN and CDR2 SVGIG (reference sequence). V dropped 5 bases and J dropped 5 bases, with 28 bases sitting between them. As DNA, the CDR3 is TGTGCCTGGGCCCGCCCCTCCGTCGAGGGCGGAAGGGACGAGCAGTACTTC. The encoded protein is CAWARPSVEGGRDEQYF.